This T cell receptor (beta chain) originates from a study of radiotherapy plus CTLA-4 blockade in lung cancer (dated by TCRdb to 2016 to 2019). The study in broad terms: Among the enrolled patients, approximately 18% had an objective response, and about 31% reached disease control. What the research found in general, with its limitations: The strongest predictors of response, as reported, were early dynamic changes in blood T cell clones along with a rise in serum interferon-beta after radiation. After treatment with radiotherapy and ipilimumab, TCR clones that came from tumors expanded in the peripheral blood.

Focal radiation therapy combined with CTLA-4 blockade (ipilimumab) was tested in patients with chemo-refractory metastatic non-small-cell lung cancer. A note on this clone: It lacks a known antigen. Within one base of it there is no much larger clone, and no base qualities were kept.

The library came from the immunoSEQ multiplex PCR assay. Imported from immuneACCESS, the table was reduced by TCRdb to in-frame sequences with V and J called. These copies leave out some clones; in studies compared against another copy, an unresolved V gene accounts for under half, and the cause of the remainder is not known. This sample holds 40,000 to 50,000 clones; 82% were observed only once. The ten largest clones capture roughly 3.4% of the sample. The cysteine opens and the phenylalanine closes a CDR3 of 14 amino acids. The sequence is cut down to CDR3 DNA, 42 bases in frame from base 1. The germline V gene encodes CDR1 LNHDA and CDR2 SQIVND (reference sequence). Trimming at the junction amounts to 5 bases on V and 4 bases on J, and the germline ends lie 13 bases apart.

The clonotype originates from a human donor with non-small cell lung cancer who had stable disease on radiotherapy plus ipilimumab. Material: peripheral blood, obtained from a patient treated with radiotherapy plus ipilimumab. The chain is assembled from TRBV19 and TRBJ2-3; a tentative D match to TRBD1 spans 5 bases. At the DNA level, the sequence is TGTGCCAGTAGTCCCCAGGGTGTGGCAGATACGCAGTATTTT. It is translated as CASSPQGVADTQYF. The variable domain in full, with residues beyond the CDR3 obtained from the reference TRBV19 and TRBJ2-3 genes, is DGGITQSPKYLFRKEGQNVTLSCEQNLNHDAMYWYRQDPGQGLRLIYYSQIVNDFQKGDIAEGYSVSREKKESFPLTVTSAQKNPTAFYLCASSPQGVADTQYFGPGTRLTVL.